This record covers a single TCR beta chain. The V and J ends lost 5 bases and 5 bases, in that order; junction bases with no gene match: 9. Germline V CDR1 and CDR2: SGHVS, FQNEAQ. The CDR3 is 15 amino acids. This record belongs to a study of radiotherapy plus CTLA-4 blockade in lung cancer. Profiling relied on immunoSEQ multiplex PCR, and the TCRdb table lists in-frame clones only, not all of them. The repertoire holds around 90,000 clones, about four fifths seen once, with 0.65% to 0.9% in the top ten. The chain recombines TRBV7-8 with TRBJ2-5; 9 bases fit TRBD1. This material consisted of peripheral blood, taken from a patient treated with radiotherapy plus ipilimumab. This TCR was recovered from a human donor with non-small cell lung cancer who had stable disease on radiotherapy plus ipilimumab. CDR3 DNA: TGTGCCAGCAGCCTCCGGGACAGGGAGTGGGAGACCCAGTACTTC. Protein: CASSLRDREWETQYF.